This TCR beta chain came from a study of OX40 agonist ivuxolimab in advanced cancers. Across the study: Given to patients was ivuxolimab, an agonistic anti-OX40 (CD134) antibody. Study results and caveats: With doses of 0.1 to 3.0 mg/kg, CD4+ and CD8+ blood T cells had undergone clonal expansion by week 6.

There are 16 residues in the CDR3. CDR1 is SGDLS and CDR2 is YYNGEE in the germline V gene. After removal of 2 bases from V and 6 bases from J, the junction contained 7 bases not matched to a gene. A note on this clone: Its antigen remains unknown.

The assay was immunoSEQ multiplex PCR, and TCRdb's table has in-frame clones only and misses some. The table lists approximately 70,000 clones, roughly 88% of them singletons. This rearrangement joins TRBV9 to TRBJ2-1; TRBD2 agrees at 11 bases. The material was CD4+ or CD8+ T cells sorted from blood, obtained in a trial of the OX40 agonist ivuxolimab. This TCR came from an adult with an advanced solid tumor such as melanoma, head and neck, liver or kidney cancer. The CDR3 sequence is CASSVAGLAVINEQFF. The CDR3 nucleotides are TGTGCCAGCAGCGTCGCGGGACTAGCGGTGATCAATGAGCAGTTCTTC.